This TCR beta chain originates from a study of T cells in Graves' hyperthyroidism and ophthalmopathy. About the study: Upon initial diagnosis and before any treatment, peripheral blood was collected.

Germline V CDR1 and CDR2: SGHRS, YFSETQ. Trimming took off 0 bases at V and 5 bases at J, with 9 bases between the two ends. The CDR3 totals 14 residues. TCR beta CDR3 regions were amplified from RNA. Using the HTBI primer set, a first-round RT-PCR was run on the TCR CDR3. Using its own MiXCR run on the multiplex PCR reads, TCRdb lists one record per CDR3 protein. This table holds roughly 350,000 distinct CDR3 sequences, 11% to 15% found once. Whole-study findings and limits: Stable hyperthyroidism and ophthalmopathy were separated using 13 V-J signatures.

This clonotype occurred many times. Its target is not known. Hyperthyroidism of Graves' type that showed no ophthalmopathy progression within 18 months was stable. This TCR derives from a woman younger than 45 with Graves' hyperthyroidism. The sequenced material came from blood. J is TRBJ2-1 and V is TRBV5-1; tentatively, D is TRBD2 (6 bases). The CDR3 is CASSLGRGNNEQFF. As DNA, the CDR3 is TGCGCCAGCAGCTTGGGACGCGGGAACAATGAGCAGTTCTTC.